Listed here is a single TCR beta chain. Its antigen is not yet known. The sample is drawn from a study of T cells expressing NK-cell markers (dated by TCRdb to the early 2020s). Notes on the research overall: In sorted CD3+CD56+NKG2C+, CD3+CD56+NKG2C- and CD3+CD56-NKG2C+ T-cell subsets from several donors, TCR beta-chain repertoires were profiled. Seven of the eight sequenced donors were HCMV-seropositive and one was HCMV-seronegative. All eight donors whose samples were sequenced were randomly selected healthy volunteers, three of them men and five women. Libraries were sequenced as 2 x 150 bp reads on Illumina HiSeq 2000/2500, MiSeq or NextSeq. Overall study outcomes, separate from this receptor: Those dominant clonotypes were again the most abundant among CD3+CD56-NKG2C+ cells in a few donors, at roughly 25-65%. It remained unclear whether the expanded NKG2C-expressing T cell clones were specific for HCMV antigens. In a handful of donors, the dominant CD3+CD56+NKG2C+ clonotypes ranked among the top 10 CD8+ clonotypes, making up 1.0-7.0% of CD8+ T cells.

A commercial ELISA kit detecting HCMV-specific IgG in serum was used to determine HCMV serostatus. Ficoll density gradient centrifugation was used to isolate peripheral blood mononuclear cells from blood. Its CDR3 holds 18 amino acids, cysteine through phenylalanine. No DNA accompanies this entry. Instrument on record: Illumina HiSeq 2000. The TCR beta cDNA libraries were made using 5'RACE template switching, a step that added both a universal primer site and unique molecular identifiers. Priming for cDNA synthesis came from the TCR beta constant segment, and two successive PCR amplification steps followed. Turning to the authors' computational methods: MIGEC was used to demultiplex reads and group the reads by UMI, and MiTCR was used to assemble and quantify clonotypes. To remove erroneous sequences, TCR cDNA sequences were retained only when supported by two or more reads. The tcR package was used for downstream repertoire analysis, and clonotypes were matched across fractions by CDR3 nucleotide sequence plus V segment. VDJmatch was used to annotate antigen specificity against VDJdb, with one amino acid substitution in CDR3 allowed. After TCRdb reprocessed the reads, each CDR3 protein sequence was kept as one row, without DNA. The authors' filters were not applied to this entry. This sample's clone table shows under 200,000 distinct CDR3 sequences. The ten largest clones capture about 18% of the sample.

What was sequenced was blood T cells: a sorted CD56 or NKG2C T cell subset, CD4+ or CD8+ T cells, or bulk PBMC T cells (not recorded which). The rearranged chain carries TRBV12-3 or TRBV12-4 and TRBJ2-3; the D call of TRBD2 rests on TCRdb alone, since no DNA is present to check it. This receptor was identified in a woman between 18 and 70 years old in good health. The encoded CDR3 is CASSPQGTRAGYTDTQYF.